This TCR beta chain was sequenced in a study of T-cell reconstitution after alpha-beta-depleted transplantation in children. Study findings and constraints: Reports say that about two months after transplant, the alpha-beta T cells came out of several hundred graft clones that had expanded.

As to this clonotype: Its antigen is undetermined.

Unique molecular identifiers were incorporated into the prepared TCRbeta library. TCRdb called the PCR reads again in MiXCR, with one record for every CDR3 protein. The table shows 3,000 to 4,500 distinct CDR3 sequences, with 24% occurring only once. CDR3 length: 15 residues. Germline V gene lookup returns CDR1 SGHRS and CDR2 YFSETQ. V lost 0 bases and J lost 0, with 7 bases in between. Sequencing was performed on PBMCs, mostly from graft donor cells, taken 60 days after TCRalphabeta/CD19-depleted stem cell transplant. This rearrangement joins TRBV5-1 to TRBJ2-1; D call uncertain. The sequence derives from a boy younger than two who had a stem cell transplant for acute myeloid leukemia, so the T cells may come from the graft donor. This chain's CDR3 is CASSLEKPSYNEQFF. Written as DNA, the CDR3 is TGCGCCAGCAGCTTGGAAAAGCCCTCCTACAATGAGCAGTTCTTC.